Below, 2 T cell receptor beta chains from the same sample are listed, as sequenced in a study of shared clonotypes between healthy human individuals. Some clones are missing from TCRdb's copy, which holds only in-frame ones; the method was immunoSEQ multiplex PCR. The data contain fewer than 1.6 million clones, roughly 98.5% of them singletons. Sample: naive CD4+ T cells sorted from blood. Documented subset: CD45RA+ positively selected. The receptor set was obtained from a man aged 30 to 39 in good health.

This chain joins TRBV6-5 and TRBJ2-7; 8 bases match TRBD2. The V and J ends lost 9 bases and 5 bases, in that order; junction bases with no gene match: 12. The CDR3 has 14 amino acids. The germline CDR1 and CDR2 sequences are MNHEY and SVGAGI. For the CDR3, the DNA is TGTGCCAGTGCCAAAGCGGGAGATAGTAACGAGCAGTACTTC. The encoded protein is CASAKAGDSNEQYF.

This clone was recorded once. The chain links TRBV28 to TRBJ2-3, with 8 bases identical to TRBD2. Per germline, CDR1 MDHEN and CDR2 SYDVKM. V trimming: 4 bases; J trimming: 3 bases; junction bases outside the gene matches: 9. The CDR3 spans 16 residues. CDR3 in amino acids: CASSSGTRSGTDTQYF. In nucleotides, the CDR3 is TGTGCCAGCAGTTCAGGGACTAGGTCAGGTACAGATACGCAGTATTTT. Combining the CDR3 with reference TRBV28 and TRBJ2-3 gives the whole variable domain DVKVTQSSRYLVKRTGEKVFLECVQDMDHENMFWYRQDPGLGLRLIYFSYDVKMKEKGDIPEGYSVSREKKERFSLILESASTNQTSMYLCASSSGTRSGTDTQYFGPGTRLTVL.